What follows describes a single TCR beta chain. Its antigen remains undetermined. Qualities for individual bases were not recorded, and no much larger clone is one base off. This sample was taken from a study of blood T cell repertoires in COVID-19 (TCRdb year 2020). With regard to the full study: Collaborator samples came from the United States, Italy and Spain and covered acute and convalescent phases of COVID-19. The material from the prospective study consisted of cDNA or gDNA derived from T cells, B-cell-depleted T cells, or PBMCs. Deeply sampled blood TCRbeta repertoires from subjects exposed to, actively infected with, or recovered from COVID-19 were included in the dataset. The repertoires were released in a freely available public database meant as a resource for research on the immune response to SARS-CoV-2. The samples were drawn from two sources: the first 160 participants of the ongoing ImmuneRACE study, and 1,254 subjects contributed by 6 global collaborators. Sample metadata almost always included a de-identified subject ID, COVID-19 status, age in years and sex. Where HLA class I and class II types were available, the types were taken from metadata supplied by the sample provider, not from assay-based typing.

Results the study describes overall, beyond this receptor: The quantity of clinical and demographic metadata differed by source and by participant and was supplied without curation.

Trimming leaves V shorter by 4 bases and J shorter by 0 bases, with the junction holding 6 bases beyond the gene matches. From its cysteine to its phenylalanine, the CDR3 spans 16 amino acids. CDR3 DNA only is kept here, 48 bases in frame from base 1. CDR1 is given as MNHEY and CDR2 as SMNVEV, both from the germline V gene (reference sequence). TCRbeta CDR3 regions were amplified from genomic DNA by means of the immunoSEQ Assay, a bias-controlled multiplex PCR. The paper's processing steps were these. The number of nucleated cells in each sample was estimated from the amplification of reference gene primers within the assay. To quantify the absolute abundance of each unique TCRbeta CDR3 rearrangement, sequence reads were collapsed and filtered. For each sample, productive Simpson clonality was calculated as the square root of Simpson's diversity index across productive rearrangements. TCRdb obtained this table from immuneACCESS and retained in-frame rearrangements with V and J assigned. These tables miss some clones; where compared with another copy, unresolved V genes account for less than half of the shortfall, and the remainder is unexplained. V and J calls and clone size are as listed in that table; D and trimming were resolved from the DNA. The sample table holds around 63,000 clones, of which around 90% were seen once. 3.5% of the sample belongs to the ten largest clones.

Whole blood was collected in K2EDTA tubes by collaborating institutions according to the institutions' own protocols. For TCRbeta analysis, collaborators shipped samples as frozen whole blood, isolated PBMCs, or DNA extracted from either of those sample types. Sequencing was performed on peripheral blood. This receptor was identified in a man aged 50 to 59 with active COVID-19. The sequence links TRBV27 to TRBJ2-3; TRBD2 matches 8 bases in the middle. This receptor has the CDR3 CASSYLAGISTDTQYF. The sequenced DNA is TGTGCCAGCAGTTACTTAGCGGGGATAAGCACAGATACGCAGTATTTT.